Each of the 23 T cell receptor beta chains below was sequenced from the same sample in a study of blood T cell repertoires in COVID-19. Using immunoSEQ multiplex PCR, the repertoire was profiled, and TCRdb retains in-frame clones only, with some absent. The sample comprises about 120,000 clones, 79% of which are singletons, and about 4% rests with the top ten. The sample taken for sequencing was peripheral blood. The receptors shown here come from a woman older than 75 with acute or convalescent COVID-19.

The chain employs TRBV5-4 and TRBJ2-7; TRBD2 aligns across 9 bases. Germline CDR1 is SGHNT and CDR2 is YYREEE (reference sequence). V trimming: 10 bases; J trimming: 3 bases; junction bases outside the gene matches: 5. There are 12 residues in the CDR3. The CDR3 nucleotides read TGTGCCGCGCTAGCGGGGTACTACGAGCAGTACTTC. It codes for CAALAGYYEQYF.

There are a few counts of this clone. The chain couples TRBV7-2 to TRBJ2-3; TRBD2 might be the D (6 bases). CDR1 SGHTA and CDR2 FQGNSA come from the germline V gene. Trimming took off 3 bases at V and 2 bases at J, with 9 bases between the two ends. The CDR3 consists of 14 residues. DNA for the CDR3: TGTGCCAGCAGCTTTAGCGGAAACACAGATACGCAGTATTTT. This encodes CASSFSGNTDTQYF.

The CDR3 region has the DNA TGTGCCAGCAGCCCCTTCGAGGAAGGCACTGAAGCTTTCTTT. It encodes CASSPFEEGTEAFF. The gene calls are TRBV7-9 and TRBJ1-1; D is unresolved. The length of the CDR3 is 14 residues. V was cut by 5 bases and J by 4 bases, with 14 bases left in between. Germline CDR1 reads SEHNR; CDR2 reads FQNEAQ (reference sequence). The whole variable domain, remainder taken from reference TRBV7-9 and TRBJ1-1, is DTGVSQNPRHKITKRGQNVTFRCDPISEHNRLYWYRQTLGQGPEFLTYFQNEAQLEKSRLLSDRFSAERPKGSFSTLEIQRTEQGDSAMYLCASSPFEEGTEAFFGQGTRLTVV.

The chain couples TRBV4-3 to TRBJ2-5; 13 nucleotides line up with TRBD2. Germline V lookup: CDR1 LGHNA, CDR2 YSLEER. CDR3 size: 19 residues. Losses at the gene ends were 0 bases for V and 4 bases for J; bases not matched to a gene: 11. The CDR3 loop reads CASSQEGGTSGTAGETQYF. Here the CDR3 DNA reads TGCGCCAGCAGCCAAGAGGGGGGGACTAGCGGGACGGCGGGAGAGACCCAGTACTTC.

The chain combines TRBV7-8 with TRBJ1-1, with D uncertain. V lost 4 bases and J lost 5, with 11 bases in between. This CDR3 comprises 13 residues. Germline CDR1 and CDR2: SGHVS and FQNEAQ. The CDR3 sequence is CASSSLRGTEAFF. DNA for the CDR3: TGTGCCAGCAGCTCCCTCCGAGGGACTGAAGCTTTCTTT.

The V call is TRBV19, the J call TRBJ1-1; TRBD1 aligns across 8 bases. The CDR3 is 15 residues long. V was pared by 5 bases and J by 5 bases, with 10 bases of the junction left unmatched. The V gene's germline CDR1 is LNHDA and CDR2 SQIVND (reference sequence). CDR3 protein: CASSLTRTGRTEAFF. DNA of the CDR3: TGTGCCAGTAGTCTAACTAGGACAGGGCGGACTGAAGCTTTCTTT.

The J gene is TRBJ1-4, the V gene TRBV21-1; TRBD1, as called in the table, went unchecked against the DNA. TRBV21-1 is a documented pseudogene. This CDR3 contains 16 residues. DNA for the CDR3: TGTGCCAGCAGCAAAGCTGACAGAGCAACTAATGAAAAACTGTTTTTT. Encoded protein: CASSKADRATNEKLFF.

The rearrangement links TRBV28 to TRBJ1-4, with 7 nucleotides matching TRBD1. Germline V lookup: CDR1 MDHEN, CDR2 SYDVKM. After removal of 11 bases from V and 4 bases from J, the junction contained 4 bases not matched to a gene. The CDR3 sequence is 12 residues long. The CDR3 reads CASRQGNEKLFF. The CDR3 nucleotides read TGTGCCTCCAGACAGGGTAATGAAAAACTGTTTTTT.

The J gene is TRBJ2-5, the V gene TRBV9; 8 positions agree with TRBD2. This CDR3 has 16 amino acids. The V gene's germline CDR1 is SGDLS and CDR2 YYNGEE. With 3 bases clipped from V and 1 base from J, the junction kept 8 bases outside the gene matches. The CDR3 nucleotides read TGTGCCAGCAGCGCGGGCAGCGGGGGTATCCAAGAGACCCAGTACTTC. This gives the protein CASSAGSGGIQETQYF.

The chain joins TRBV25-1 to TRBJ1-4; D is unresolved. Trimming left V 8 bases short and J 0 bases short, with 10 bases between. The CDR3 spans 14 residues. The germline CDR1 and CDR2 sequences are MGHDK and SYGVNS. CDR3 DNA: TGTGCCAGCTCCAGGTCCGCAACTAATGAAAAACTGTTTTTT. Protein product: CASSRSATNEKLFF.

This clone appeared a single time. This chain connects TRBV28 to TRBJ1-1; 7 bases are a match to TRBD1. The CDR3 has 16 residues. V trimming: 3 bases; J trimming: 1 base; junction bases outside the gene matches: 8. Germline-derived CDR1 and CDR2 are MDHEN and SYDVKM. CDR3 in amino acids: CASSFLPGQRNTEAFF. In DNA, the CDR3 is TGTGCCAGCAGTTTCCTACCGGGACAGCGGAACACTGAAGCTTTCTTT.

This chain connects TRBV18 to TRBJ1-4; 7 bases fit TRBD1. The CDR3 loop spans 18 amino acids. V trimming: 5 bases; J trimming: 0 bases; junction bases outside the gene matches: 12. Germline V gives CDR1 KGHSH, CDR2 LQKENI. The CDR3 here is CASSAREGTAATNEKLFF. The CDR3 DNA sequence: TGTGCCAGCTCAGCCCGGGAAGGGACAGCTGCAACTAATGAAAAACTGTTTTTT.

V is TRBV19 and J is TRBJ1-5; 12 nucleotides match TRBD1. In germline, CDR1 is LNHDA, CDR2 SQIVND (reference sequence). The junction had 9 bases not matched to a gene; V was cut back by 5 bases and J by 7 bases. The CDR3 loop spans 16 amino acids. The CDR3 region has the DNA TGTGCCAGTAGTTTAACGGGACAGGGGGCGAGGCAGCCCCAGCATTTT. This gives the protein CASSLTGQGARQPQHF. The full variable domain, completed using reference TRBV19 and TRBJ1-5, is DGGITQSPKYLFRKEGQNVTLSCEQNLNHDAMYWYRQDPGQGLRLIYYSQIVNDFQKGDIAEGYSVSREKKESFPLTVTSAQKNPTAFYLCASSLTGQGARQPQHFGDGTRLSIL.

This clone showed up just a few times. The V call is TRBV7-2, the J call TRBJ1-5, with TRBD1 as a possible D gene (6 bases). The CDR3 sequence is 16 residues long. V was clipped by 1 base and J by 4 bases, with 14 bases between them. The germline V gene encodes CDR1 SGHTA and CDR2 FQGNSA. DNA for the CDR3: TGTGCCAGCAGCTTAGGGACAGTCTTAGGGAATCAGCCCCAGCATTTT. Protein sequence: CASSLGTVLGNQPQHF.

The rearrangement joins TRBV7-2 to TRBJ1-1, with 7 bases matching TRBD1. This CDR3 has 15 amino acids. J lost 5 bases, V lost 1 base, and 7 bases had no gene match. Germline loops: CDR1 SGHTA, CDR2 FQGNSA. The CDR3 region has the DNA TGTGCCAGCAGCTTAGTGGCAGGGGGAGGTACTGAAGCTTTCTTT. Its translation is CASSLVAGGGTEAFF.

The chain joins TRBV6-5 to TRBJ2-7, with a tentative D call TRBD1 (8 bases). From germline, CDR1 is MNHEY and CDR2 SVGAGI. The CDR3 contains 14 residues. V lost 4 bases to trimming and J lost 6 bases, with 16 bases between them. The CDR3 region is CASSFTGGGSEQYF. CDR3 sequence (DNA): TGTGCCAGCAGTTTCACAGGGGGGGGAAGCGAGCAGTACTTC.

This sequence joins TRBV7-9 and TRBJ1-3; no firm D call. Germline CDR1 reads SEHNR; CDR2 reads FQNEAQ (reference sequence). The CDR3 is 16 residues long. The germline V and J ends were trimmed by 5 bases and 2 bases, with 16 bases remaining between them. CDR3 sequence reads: CASSPNSPDTGNTIYF. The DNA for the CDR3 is TGTGCCAGCAGCCCAAATTCCCCAGATACTGGAAACACCATATATTTT.

CDR3 bases: TGTGCCAGCGGCCACCGTTATGAGCAGTTCTTC. Its protein product is CASGHRYEQFF. The J gene is TRBJ2-1, the V gene TRBV12-3 or TRBV12-4, with D unclear. The V gene lost 8 bases and the J gene lost 8 bases, with 10 bases spanning the gap. The CDR3 is made up of 11 amino acids.

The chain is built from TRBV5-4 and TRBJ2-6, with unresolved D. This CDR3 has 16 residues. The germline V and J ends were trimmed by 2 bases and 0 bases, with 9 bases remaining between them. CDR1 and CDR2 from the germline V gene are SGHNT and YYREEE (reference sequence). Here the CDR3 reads CASSLGGNSGANVLTF. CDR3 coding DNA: TGTGCCAGCAGCTTAGGCGGAAACTCTGGGGCCAACGTCCTGACTTTC.

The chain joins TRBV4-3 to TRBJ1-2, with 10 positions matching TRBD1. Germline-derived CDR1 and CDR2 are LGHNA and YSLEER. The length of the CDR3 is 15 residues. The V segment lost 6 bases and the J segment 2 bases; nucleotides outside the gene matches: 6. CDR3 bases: TGCGCCAGCAGTCAAAGACAGGGGGCCAACTATGGCTACACCTTC. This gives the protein CASSQRQGANYGYTF.

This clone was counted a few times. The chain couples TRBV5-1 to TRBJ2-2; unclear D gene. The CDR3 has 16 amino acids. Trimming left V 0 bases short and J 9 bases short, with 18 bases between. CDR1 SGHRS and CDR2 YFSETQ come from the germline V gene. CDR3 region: CASSLGGRSGTRELFF. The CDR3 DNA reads TGCGCCAGCAGCTTGGGAGGTCGGTCGGGTACCCGGGAGCTGTTTTTT. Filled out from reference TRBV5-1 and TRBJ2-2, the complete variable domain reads KAGVTQTPRYLIKTRGQQVTLSCSPISGHRSVSWYQQTPGQGLQFLFEYFSETQRNKGNFPGRFSGRQFSNSRSEMNVSTLELGDSALYLCASSLGGRSGTRELFFGEGSRLTVL.

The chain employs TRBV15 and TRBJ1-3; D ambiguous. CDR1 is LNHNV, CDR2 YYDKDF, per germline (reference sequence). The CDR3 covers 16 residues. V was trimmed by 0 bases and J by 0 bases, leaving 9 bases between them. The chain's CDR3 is CATSRDLAGSGNTIYF. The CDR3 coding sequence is TGTGCCACCAGCAGAGATCTGGCTGGCTCTGGAAACACCATATATTTT.

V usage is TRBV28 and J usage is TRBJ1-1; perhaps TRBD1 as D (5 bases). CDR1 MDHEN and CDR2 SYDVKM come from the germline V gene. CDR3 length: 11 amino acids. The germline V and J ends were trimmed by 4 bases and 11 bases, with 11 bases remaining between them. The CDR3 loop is CASSSRPGAFF. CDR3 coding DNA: TGTGCCAGCAGTTCTAGACCAGGGGCTTTCTTT.